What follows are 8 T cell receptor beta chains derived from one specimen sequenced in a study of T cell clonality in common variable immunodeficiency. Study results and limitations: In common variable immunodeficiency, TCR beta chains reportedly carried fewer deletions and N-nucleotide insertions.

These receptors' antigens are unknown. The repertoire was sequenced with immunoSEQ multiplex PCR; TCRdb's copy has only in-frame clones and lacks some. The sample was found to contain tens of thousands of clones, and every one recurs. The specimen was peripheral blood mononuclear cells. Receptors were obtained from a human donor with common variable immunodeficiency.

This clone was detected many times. CDR3 DNA (partial): TGTGCCAGCAGTTACTTGGTCGGCACTGAA. Translated: CASSYLVGTE. The whole CDR3 sequence is CASSYLVGTEAFF. The V and J genes are TRBV6-2 or TRBV6-3 and TRBJ1-1; the D is unclear. The CDR3 end lies 3 residues beyond the end of the read and is filled in from the germline J gene. Trimming stripped 1 base from V and 4 bases from J, with 7 bases between. The CDR3 has 13 residues. Germline values: CDR1 MNHEY, CDR2 SVGEGT.

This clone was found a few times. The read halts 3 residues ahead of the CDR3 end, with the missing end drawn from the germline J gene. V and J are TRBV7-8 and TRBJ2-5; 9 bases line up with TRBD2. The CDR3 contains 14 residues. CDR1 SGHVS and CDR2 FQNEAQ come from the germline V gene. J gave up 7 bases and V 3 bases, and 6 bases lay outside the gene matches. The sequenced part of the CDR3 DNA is TGTGCCAGCAGCTTGGGATTGACTAGCGGGACC. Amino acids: CASSLGLTSGT. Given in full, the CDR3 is CASSLGLTSGTQYF.

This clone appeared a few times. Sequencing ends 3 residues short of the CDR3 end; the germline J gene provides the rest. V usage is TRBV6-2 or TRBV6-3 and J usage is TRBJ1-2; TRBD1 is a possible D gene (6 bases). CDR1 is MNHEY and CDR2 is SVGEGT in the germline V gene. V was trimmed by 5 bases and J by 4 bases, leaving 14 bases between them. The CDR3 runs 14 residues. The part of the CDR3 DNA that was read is TGTGCCAGCAGTACACCGACAGGCCCCTATGGC. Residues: CASSTPTGPYG. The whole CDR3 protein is CASSTPTGPYGYTF.

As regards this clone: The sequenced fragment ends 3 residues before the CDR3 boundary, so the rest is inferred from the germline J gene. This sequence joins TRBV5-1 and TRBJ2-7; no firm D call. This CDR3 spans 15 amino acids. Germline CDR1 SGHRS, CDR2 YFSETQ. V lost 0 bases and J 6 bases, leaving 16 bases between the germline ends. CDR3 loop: CASSLGGMAPGEQYF. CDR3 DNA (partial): TGCGCCAGCAGCTTGGGAGGAATGGCGCCGGGCGAG.

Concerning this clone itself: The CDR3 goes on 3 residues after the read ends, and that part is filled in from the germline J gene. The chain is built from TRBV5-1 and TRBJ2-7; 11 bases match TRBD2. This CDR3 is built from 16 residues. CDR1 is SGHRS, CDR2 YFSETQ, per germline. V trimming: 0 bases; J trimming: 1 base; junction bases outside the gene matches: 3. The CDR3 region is CASSLATSGSSYEQYF. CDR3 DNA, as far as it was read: TGCGCCAGCAGCTTGGCAACTAGCGGGAGTTCCTACGAG.

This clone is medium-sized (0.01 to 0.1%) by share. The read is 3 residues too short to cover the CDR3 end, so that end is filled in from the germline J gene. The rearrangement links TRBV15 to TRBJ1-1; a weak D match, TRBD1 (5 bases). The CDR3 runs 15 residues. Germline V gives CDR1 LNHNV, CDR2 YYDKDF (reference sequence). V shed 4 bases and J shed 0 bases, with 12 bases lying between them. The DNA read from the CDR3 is TGTGCCACCAGCAAGGCAGGGATTATGAACACTGAA. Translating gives CATSKAGIMNTE. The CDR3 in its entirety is CATSKAGIMNTEAFF.

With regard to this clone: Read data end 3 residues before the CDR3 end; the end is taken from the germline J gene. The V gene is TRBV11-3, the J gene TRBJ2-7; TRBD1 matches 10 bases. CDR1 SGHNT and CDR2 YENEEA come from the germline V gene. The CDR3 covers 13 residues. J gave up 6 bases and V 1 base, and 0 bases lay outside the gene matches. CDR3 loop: CASSLGDRGEQYF. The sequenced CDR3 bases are TGTGCCAGCAGCTTAGGGGACAGGGGCGAG.

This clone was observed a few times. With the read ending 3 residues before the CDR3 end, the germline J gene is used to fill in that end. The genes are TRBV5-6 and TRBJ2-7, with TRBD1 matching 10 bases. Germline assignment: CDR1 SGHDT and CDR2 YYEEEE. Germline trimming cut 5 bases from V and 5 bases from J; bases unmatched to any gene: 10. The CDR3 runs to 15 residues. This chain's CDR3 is CASRFPGQGFHEQYF. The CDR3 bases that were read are TGTGCCAGCAGGTTCCCGGGACAGGGGTTCCACGAG.